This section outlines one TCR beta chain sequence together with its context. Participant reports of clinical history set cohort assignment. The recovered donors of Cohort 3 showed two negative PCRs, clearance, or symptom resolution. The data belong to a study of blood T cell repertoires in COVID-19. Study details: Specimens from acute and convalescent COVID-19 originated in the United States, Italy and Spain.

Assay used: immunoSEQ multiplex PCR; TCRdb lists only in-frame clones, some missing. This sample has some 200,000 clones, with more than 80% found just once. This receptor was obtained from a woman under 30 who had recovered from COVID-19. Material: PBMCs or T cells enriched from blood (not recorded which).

The CDR3 nucleotides are TGTGCCTGGAGTCCAGAACAGGGGTCCTATAATTCACCCCTCCACTTT. Translating it yields CAWSPEQGSYNSPLHF. The chain links TRBV30 to TRBJ1-6, with 7 bases matching TRBD1. Germline CDR1 GTSNPN, CDR2 SVGIG (reference sequence). The CDR3 is 16 residues long. After removal of 2 bases from V and 1 base from J, the junction contained 5 bases not matched to a gene.